Below are 29 T cell receptor beta chains sequenced from a single sample in a study of molecular identifiers for immune sequencing clone quantification. In TCRdb, the PCR reads were re-called with MiXCR into one record per CDR3 protein. There are over 600,000 distinct CDR3 sequences in the sample; just under 20% occur only once, and under 0.95% lies in the top ten. Sequencing used naive CD8+ T cells from blood, with Jurkat cell RNA spiked in. Stated subset: FACS-sorted CD8+CD4-CCR7+CD45RA+ naive T cells. These receptors originate from a human donor in good health. Some libraries in this study had Jurkat cell RNA spiked in.

This clonotype was counted at least ten times. This chain uses TRBV7-2 with TRBJ2-3; D perhaps matches TRBD1 (5 bases). The germline V gene encodes CDR1 SGHTA and CDR2 FQGNSA. CDR3 length: 13 residues. The V gene lost 1 base and the J gene lost 14 bases, with 16 bases spanning the gap. The CDR3: CASSLVQGPLPYF. The DNA of the CDR3 is TGTGCCAGCAGCTTAGTCCAGGGCCCACTGCCGTATTTT.

This clonotype was observed many times. V is TRBV12-5 and J is TRBJ2-1; no definite D call. This CDR3 has 12 residues. Germline-derived CDR1 and CDR2 are LGHNT and FRNRAP. The V and J ends lost 2 bases and 16 bases respectively, with 15 bases between them. The CDR3 coding sequence is TGTGCTAGTGGTTTGTCGAACAGCCCGTTTTTCTTC. Translation: CASGLSNSPFFF.

The chain employs TRBV12-3 or TRBV12-4 and TRBJ1-2; TRBD1 aligns across 8 bases. The CDR3 loop spans 13 amino acids. V lost 6 bases and J lost 4; bases outside the gene matches: 4. The CDR3 loop is CASRDGTGYGYTF. CDR3 DNA: TGTGCCAGCAGAGACGGGACAGGCTATGGCTACACCTTC.

This clonotype has a count of ten or more. The chain combines TRBV4-1 with TRBJ2-3; TRBD2 might be the D (6 bases). V lost 3 bases and J 6 bases, leaving 28 bases between the germline ends. CDR3 length equals 19 residues. The V gene's germline CDR1 is MGHRA and CDR2 YSYEKL. CDR3 sequence reads: CASSQYSAPGRGTGDTQYF. As DNA, the CDR3 is TGCGCCAGCAGCCAGTATTCCGCTCCGGGACGCGGGACGGGGGATACGCAGTATTTT.

Points on this clonotype: This sequence may be a read error, since a much larger clone differs from it by one base. The J gene is TRBJ1-1, the V gene TRBV7-9; D is perhaps TRBD1 (6 bases). Germline CDR1 reads SEHNR; CDR2 reads FQNEAQ (reference sequence). The CDR3 length is 15 residues. The chain's CDR3 is CARSLGGGQNTEAFF. The CDR3 DNA follows: TGTGCCCGCAGCTTAGGTGGGGGACAGAACACTGAAGCTTTCTTT.

Concerning this clonotype itself: A single base separates this from a much larger clone, so it may be a read error. The chain couples TRBV3-1 to TRBJ2-7; D call uncertain. Germline lookup yields CDR1 LGHDT and CDR2 YNNKEL (reference sequence). The CDR3 length is 15 residues. The CDR3 region is CAGSPSGYTHYEQYF. The CDR3 nucleotides read TGTGCCGGCAGCCCCAGTGGATATACCCACTACGAGCAGTACTTC.

This clonotype was observed many times. The chain is built from TRBV5-6 and TRBJ1-1; tentative D call: TRBD1 (5 bases). This CDR3 is built from 18 residues. Trimming left V 1 base short and J 4 bases short, with 23 bases between. The germline CDR1 and CDR2 sequences are SGHDT and YYEEEE. The CDR3 reads CASSLWGELGTTGTEAFF. The CDR3 region has the DNA TGTGCCAGCAGCTTGTGGGGTGAGCTGGGGACCACGGGCACTGAAGCTTTCTTT.

This clonotype was counted between two and nine times. The CDR3 loop is CASSISQGAKAEAFF. In DNA form, the CDR3 reads TGTGCCAGTAGTATCAGTCAGGGGGCTAAGGCAGAAGCTTTCTTT. The chain couples TRBV19 to TRBJ1-1, with 8 bases fitting TRBD1. The ends lost 3 bases at V and 8 bases at J; junction bases unmatched: 11. The CDR3 contains 15 residues. The germline CDR1 and CDR2 sequences are LNHDA and SQIVND (reference sequence).

The chain employs TRBV27 and TRBJ2-5, with 14 bases that match TRBD2. This CDR3 has 17 amino acids. Germline-derived CDR1 and CDR2 are MNHEY and SMNVEV (reference sequence). Trimming at V came to 4 bases and at J to 4 bases, leaving 8 bases not matched to a gene. The CDR3 protein is CASSSGPGLAGVETQYF. The CDR3 DNA reads as TGTGCCAGCAGTTCAGGGCCGGGACTAGCGGGAGTAGAGACCCAGTACTTC.

A single count supports this clonotype. A read error may explain this, as a much larger clone is one base away. The genes are TRBV7-9 and TRBJ1-1, with a possible D match to TRBD1 (5 bases). The V gene lost 4 bases and the J gene lost 3 bases, with 12 bases spanning the gap. This CDR3 comprises 14 residues. CDR1 and CDR2 (germline): SEHNR, FQNEAQ (reference sequence). The CDR3 DNA reads as TGTGCCAGCAGCTCCGGGGGTATGTACACTGAAGCTTTCTTT. It encodes CASSSGGMYTEAFF.

This clonotype was seen at least ten times. This CDR3 is CASSQDVTGFANTIYF. The CDR3 DNA reads as TGCGCCAGCAGCCAAGACGTAACAGGGTTTGCAAACACCATATATTTT. The chain employs TRBV4-3 and TRBJ1-3; possible D gene TRBD1, 6 bases. CDR1 LGHNA and CDR2 YSLEER come from the germline V gene. The CDR3 has 16 amino acids. The germline V and J ends were trimmed by 0 bases and 6 bases, with 15 bases remaining between them.

This clonotype was seen ten or more times. This chain uses TRBV7-9 with TRBJ1-5, with a weak D call TRBD1 (6 bases). This CDR3 contains 16 residues. The germline gives CDR1 SEHNR, CDR2 FQNEAQ (reference sequence). V gave up 1 base and J gave up 1 base, with 11 bases separating them. The CDR3 spells CASSLGGGPSNQPQHF. CDR3 in DNA: TGTGCCAGCAGCTTAGGTGGGGGGCCGAGCAATCAGCCCCAGCATTTT.

Comment on this clonotype: A read error may explain this, as a much larger clone is one base away. This rearrangement joins TRBV6-2 or TRBV6-3 to TRBJ2-5; TRBD1 matches 7 bases. Germline values: CDR1 MNHEY, CDR2 SVGEGT. The CDR3 covers 15 residues. Germline trimming cut 6 bases from V and 4 bases from J; bases unmatched to any gene: 11. In DNA, the CDR3 is TGTGCCAGCAGCTCGCGAGGGGACAGCCGAGAGACCCAGTACTTC. It codes for CASSSRGDSRETQYF.

Ten or more counts support this clonotype. The J gene is TRBJ1-1, the V gene TRBV25-1; D possibly corresponds to TRBD1 (6 bases). Trimming stripped 3 bases from V and 4 bases from J, with 12 bases between. This CDR3 comprises 14 residues. Germline V gene sequence: CDR1 MGHDK, CDR2 SYGVNS. The DNA for the CDR3 is TGTGCCAGCAGTGACGGGGGGCTCTCCACTGAAGCTTTCTTT. This sequence encodes CASSDGGLSTEAFF.

Details on this clonotype: This may stem from a read error, because a much larger clone lies one nucleotide away. V usage is TRBV7-9 and J usage is TRBJ1-1; perhaps TRBD1 as D (6 bases). The CDR3 loop spans 15 amino acids. CDR1 is SEHNR, CDR2 FQNEAQ, per germline (reference sequence). The CDR3 region is CASSLVRGRVAEASF. In DNA form, the CDR3 reads TGTGCCAGCAGCTTAGTAAGGGGGAGAGTGGCTGAAGCTTCCTTT.

The gene calls are TRBV6-5 and TRBJ2-7, with D maybe TRBD2 (6 bases). The CDR3 spans 12 residues. The V and J ends lost 6 bases and 6 bases respectively, with 12 bases between them. The V gene's germline CDR1 is MNHEY and CDR2 SVGAGI. CDR3 bases: TGTGCCAGCAGGGGACTGGGGATCGAGCAGTACTTC. It is translated as CASRGLGIEQYF.

This clonotype occurred once. The V and J genes are TRBV21-1 and TRBJ2-7; the table's D call of TRBD2 was not tested on the DNA. TRBV21-1 is a pseudogene locus. The CDR3 has 16 amino acids. The CDR3 region has the DNA TGTGTCAGCAGCAAAGATCGGACTAGCGGTGACTACGAGCAGTACTTC. It is translated as CVSSKDRTSGDYEQYF.

This clonotype was seen at least ten times. The chain employs TRBV4-1 and TRBJ1-3; no clear D. Germline assignment: CDR1 MGHRA and CDR2 YSYEKL. The V gene lost 3 bases and the J gene lost 3 bases, with 15 bases spanning the gap. The CDR3 sequence is 16 residues long. The CDR3 region has the DNA TGCGCCAGCAGCCAGCTAAATAAGGTCGATGGAAACACCATATATTTT. Translated, it gives CASSQLNKVDGNTIYF.

The rearrangement joins TRBV12-3 or TRBV12-4 to TRBJ2-5, with 14 bases identical to TRBD2. The CDR3 spans 16 residues. The J segment lost 4 bases and the V segment lost 5 bases, leaving 6 bases of the junction unmatched. This chain's CDR3 is CASSPTSGGAGETQYF. In DNA form, the CDR3 reads TGTGCCAGCAGTCCGACTAGCGGGGGGGCTGGAGAGACCCAGTACTTC.

The rearrangement uses TRBV3-1 and TRBJ2-7, with D hard to call. Germline V gene data show CDR1 as LGHDT and CDR2 as YNNKEL (reference sequence). V lost 0 bases and J 2 bases, leaving 8 bases between the germline ends. The CDR3 runs 14 residues. CDR3 DNA: TGTGCCAGCAGCCAAGATACGGCAACCTACGAGCAGTACTTC. Amino acid sequence: CASSQDTATYEQYF.

The chain carries TRBV3-1 and TRBJ2-1, with 10 bases identical to TRBD1. This CDR3 is 17 amino acids long. With V trimmed by 4 bases and J by 6 bases, 12 bases remained unmatched. Germline values: CDR1 LGHDT, CDR2 YNNKEL (reference sequence). CDR3 sequence: CASSRDLGTGVINEQFF. The CDR3 bases are TGTGCCAGCAGCCGAGATCTGGGGACAGGGGTTATCAATGAGCAGTTCTTC.

In its sample, this clonotype was seen many times. The chain is built from TRBV12-3 or TRBV12-4 and TRBJ1-5, with unresolved D. The V end lost 6 bases, the J end lost 9 bases, and 12 bases lay between the germline ends. This CDR3 contains 12 residues. In nucleotides, the CDR3 is TGTGCCAGCAGCCGTATTGCAGTGCCCCAGCATTTT. Protein: CASSRIAVPQHF.

The gene calls are TRBV23-1 and TRBJ2-2; D remains ambiguous. TRBV23-1 qualifies as an ORF whose function is uncertain. Trimming took off 3 bases at V and 4 bases at J, with 15 bases between the two ends. The CDR3 contains 16 residues. This CDR3 is CASSHEAALGTGELFF. The CDR3 DNA follows: TGCGCCAGCAGTCATGAGGCTGCCCTGGGCACCGGGGAGCTGTTTTTT.

This clonotype has a count of ten or more. The chain links TRBV12-3 or TRBV12-4 to TRBJ2-7; possible D gene TRBD1, 6 bases. V shed 6 bases and J shed 1 base, with 13 bases lying between them. This CDR3 has 14 amino acids. CDR3 DNA: TGTGCCAGCAGCCACGGACAGATTTCCTACGAGCAGTACTTC. This translates into CASSHGQISYEQYF.

In the case of this clonotype: This sequence may be a read error, since a much larger clone differs from it by one base. The chain carries TRBV20-1 and TRBJ2-7, with a possible D match to TRBD1 (6 bases). In germline, CDR1 is DFQATT, CDR2 SNEGSKA (reference sequence). The CDR3 is 15 amino acids. The CDR3 region is CSARDLGGVPYERYF. CDR3 in DNA: TGCAGTGCTAGAGATTTAGGGGGAGTACCCTACGAGCGGTACTTC.

Concerning this clonotype: The conserved final phenylalanine or tryptophan is absent from the CDR3, which likely points to a read error. The gene calls are TRBV30 and TRBJ1-1; D unclear. The CDR3 totals 15 residues. The V and J ends lost 1 base and 1 base respectively, with 13 bases between them. Germline lookup yields CDR1 GTSNPN and CDR2 SVGIG (reference sequence). The CDR3 coding sequence is TGTGCCTGGAGTGAAATCGGACGGACGAACACTGAAGCTTTCCTT. This gives the protein CAWSEIGRTNTEAFL.

This clonotype has more than one count but fewer than ten. The CDR3 protein is CASSTGTSEQYF. The CDR3 DNA sequence: TGTGCCAGCAGCACCGGGACGTCCGAGCAGTACTTC. The chain is built from TRBV9 and TRBJ2-7; D may correspond to TRBD1 or TRBD2 (5 bases each). Trimming cost V 4 bases and J 6 bases, with 11 bases left between them. The CDR3 runs to 12 residues. Germline values: CDR1 SGDLS, CDR2 YYNGEE. Complete variable domain (other parts from reference TRBV9 and TRBJ2-7): DSGVTQTPKHLITATGQRVTLRCSPRSGDLSVYWYQQSLDQGLQFLIQYYNGEERAKGNILERFSAQQFPDLHSELNLSSLELGDSALYFCASSTGTSEQYFGPGTRLTVT.

A remark on this clonotype: One junction end does not reproduce the germline sequence, and a read error may be involved. The chain recombines TRBV12-3 or TRBV12-4 with TRBJ2-7; a possible D gene is TRBD1 (5 bases). The CDR3 consists of 15 residues. DNA of the CDR3: TGCACCAGCAGCGAAACAGGCGATAACTCCTACGAGCAGTACTTC. It specifies CTSSETGDNSYEQYF.

This rearrangement joins TRBV7-9 to TRBJ1-5; no clear D gene. Germline V gene lookup returns CDR1 SEHNR and CDR2 FQNEAQ (reference sequence). Trimming cost V 0 bases and J 5 bases, with 11 bases left between them. The CDR3 consists of 15 residues. DNA for the CDR3: TGTGCCAGCAGCTTAGCTCCCGGGGTGGATCAGCCCCAGCATTTT. Translating gives CASSLAPGVDQPQHF.